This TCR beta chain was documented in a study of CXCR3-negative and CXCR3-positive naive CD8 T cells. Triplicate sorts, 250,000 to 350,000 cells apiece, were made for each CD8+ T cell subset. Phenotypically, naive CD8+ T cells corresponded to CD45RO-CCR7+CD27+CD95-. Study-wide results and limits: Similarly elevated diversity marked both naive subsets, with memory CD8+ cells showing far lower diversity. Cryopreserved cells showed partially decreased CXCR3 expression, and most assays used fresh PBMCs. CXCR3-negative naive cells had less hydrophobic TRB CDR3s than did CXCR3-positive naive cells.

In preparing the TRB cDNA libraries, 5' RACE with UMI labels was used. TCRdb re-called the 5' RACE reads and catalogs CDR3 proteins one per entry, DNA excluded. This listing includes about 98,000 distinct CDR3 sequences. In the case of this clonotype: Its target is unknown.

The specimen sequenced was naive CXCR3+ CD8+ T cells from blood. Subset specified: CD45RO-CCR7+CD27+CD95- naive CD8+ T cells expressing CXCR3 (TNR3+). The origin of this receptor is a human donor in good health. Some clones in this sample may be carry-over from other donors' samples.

The CDR3 sequence: CASSLGSNSPLHF. The chain joins TRBV5-5 to TRBJ1-6. This CDR3 has 13 residues. Germline assignment: CDR1 SGHKS and CDR2 YYEKEE (reference sequence). The whole variable domain, filled in from reference TRBV5-5 and TRBJ1-6, reads DAGVTQSPTHLIKTRGQQVTLRCSPISGHKSVSWYQQVLGQGPQFIFQYYEKEERGRGNFPDRFSARQFPNYSSELNVNALLLGDSALYLCASSLGSNSPLHFGNGTRLTVT.